The 2 T cell receptor beta chains below were found in one sample sequenced in a study of T-cell reconstitution after alpha-beta-depleted transplantation in children (dated by TCRdb to about 2016). Library preparation employed PCR. Sequencing relied on an Illumina HiSeq 2500. Molecular barcoding was employed in the preparation of TCR libraries, with unique molecular identifiers being used to normalize TCRbeta repertoire quantification. TCRdb reran the public reads through fastp at Q25 and MiXCR, keeping productive beta chains. Rows with a matching CDR3 protein are joined into one entry that keeps the most common DNA and genes. The sample profile shows about 610,000 distinct CDR3 sequences; more than 9% of them were found once. About 4.3% of the sample is held by the ten biggest clonotypes. Sequencing used PBMCs from the stem cell graft donor, obtained from the stem cell graft. The receptors here all came from a human donor who donated a stem cell graft to a child with acute myeloid leukemia.

The chain recombines TRBV7-2 with TRBJ2-4; TRBD2 matches 10 bases. Per the germline V gene, CDR1 is SGHTA and CDR2 is FQGNSA. The CDR3 has 17 amino acids. The ends lost 6 bases at V and 0 bases at J; junction bases unmatched: 8. CDR3 protein: CASSRIAGGKAKNIQYF. CDR3 DNA sequence: TGTGCCAGCAGTCGAATAGCGGGAGGCAAAGCCAAAAACATTCAGTACTTC.

The chain recombines TRBV3-1 with TRBJ1-1; possibly TRBD1 for D (5 bases). The CDR3 is 11 residues long. V was shortened by 11 bases and J by 4 bases, with 11 bases between the two germline ends. Germline assignment: CDR1 LGHDT and CDR2 YNNKEL (reference sequence). The CDR3 sequence is CACSGRTEAFF. Written as DNA, the CDR3 is TGTGCCTGCTCAGGGCGCACTGAAGCTTTCTTT.